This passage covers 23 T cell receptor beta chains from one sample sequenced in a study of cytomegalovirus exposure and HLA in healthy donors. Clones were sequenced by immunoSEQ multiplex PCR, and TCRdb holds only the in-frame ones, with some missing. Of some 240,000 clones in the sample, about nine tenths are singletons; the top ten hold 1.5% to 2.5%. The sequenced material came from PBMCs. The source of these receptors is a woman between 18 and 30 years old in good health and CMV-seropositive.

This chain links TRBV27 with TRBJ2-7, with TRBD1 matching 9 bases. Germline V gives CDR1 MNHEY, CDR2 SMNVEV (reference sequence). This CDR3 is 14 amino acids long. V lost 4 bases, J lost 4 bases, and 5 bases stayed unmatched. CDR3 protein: CASSWDRDGYEQYF. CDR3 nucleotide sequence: TGTGCCAGCAGTTGGGACAGGGATGGGTACGAGCAGTACTTC.

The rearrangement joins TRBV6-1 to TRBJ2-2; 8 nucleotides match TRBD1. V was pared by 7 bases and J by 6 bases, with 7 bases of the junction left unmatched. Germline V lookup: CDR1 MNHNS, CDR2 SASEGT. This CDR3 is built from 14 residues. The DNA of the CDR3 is TGTGCCAGCATTGGACAGGGATTGGCCGGGGAGCTGTTTTTT. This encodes CASIGQGLAGELFF.

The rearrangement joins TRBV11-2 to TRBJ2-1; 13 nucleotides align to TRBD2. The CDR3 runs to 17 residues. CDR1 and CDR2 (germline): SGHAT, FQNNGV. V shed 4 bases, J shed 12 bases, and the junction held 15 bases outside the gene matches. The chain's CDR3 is CASSSIRRLAGGRVQFF. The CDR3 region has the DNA TGTGCCAGCAGCTCTATACGGAGACTAGCGGGAGGCAGGGTGCAGTTCTTC.

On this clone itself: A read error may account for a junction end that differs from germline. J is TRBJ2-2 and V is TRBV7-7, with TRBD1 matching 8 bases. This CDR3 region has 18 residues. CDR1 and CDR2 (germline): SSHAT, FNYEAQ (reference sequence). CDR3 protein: CASSLSGGALGGTGELFF. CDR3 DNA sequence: TGTGCTAGCAGCTTATCAGGGGGCGCTTTAGGAGGGACCGGGGAGCTGTTTTTT.

In nucleotides, the CDR3 is TGTGCCAGCAGTGGAGGGACAGGGCATAGCAATCAGCCCCAGCATTTT. Its protein product is CASSGGTGHSNQPQHF. The V gene is TRBV28, the J gene TRBJ1-5; 9 positions match TRBD1. Germline CDR1 MDHEN, CDR2 SYDVKM. The ends lost 5 bases at V and 0 bases at J; junction bases unmatched: 5. The CDR3 length is 16 residues.

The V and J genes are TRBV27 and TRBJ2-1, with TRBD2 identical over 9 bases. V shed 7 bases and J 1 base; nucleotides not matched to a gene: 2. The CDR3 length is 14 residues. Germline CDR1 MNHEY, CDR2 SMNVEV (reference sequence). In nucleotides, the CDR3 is TGTGCCAGCACCCTAGCGGGGTCCTACAATGAGCAGTTCTTC. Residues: CASTLAGSYNEQFF.

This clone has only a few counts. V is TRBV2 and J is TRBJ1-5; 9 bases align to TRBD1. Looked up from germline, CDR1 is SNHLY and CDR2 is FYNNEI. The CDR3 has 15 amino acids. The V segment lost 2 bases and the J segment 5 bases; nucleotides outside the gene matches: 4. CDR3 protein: CASSEWGQGHQPQHF. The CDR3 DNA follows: TGTGCCAGCAGTGAATGGGGACAGGGACATCAGCCCCAGCATTTT.

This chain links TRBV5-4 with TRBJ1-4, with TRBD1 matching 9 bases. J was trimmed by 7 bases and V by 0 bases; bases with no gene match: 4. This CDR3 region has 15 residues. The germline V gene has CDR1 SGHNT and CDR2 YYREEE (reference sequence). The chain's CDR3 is CASSLDRGRGEKLFF. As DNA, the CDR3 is TGTGCCAGCAGCTTGGACAGGGGGCGAGGTGAAAAACTGTTTTTT.

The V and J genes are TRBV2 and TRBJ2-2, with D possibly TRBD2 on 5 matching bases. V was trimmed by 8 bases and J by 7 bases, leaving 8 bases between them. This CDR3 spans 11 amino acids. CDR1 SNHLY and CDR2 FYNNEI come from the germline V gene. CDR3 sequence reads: CASWRFGELFF. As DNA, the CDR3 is TGTGCCAGCTGGAGGTTCGGGGAGCTGTTTTTT.

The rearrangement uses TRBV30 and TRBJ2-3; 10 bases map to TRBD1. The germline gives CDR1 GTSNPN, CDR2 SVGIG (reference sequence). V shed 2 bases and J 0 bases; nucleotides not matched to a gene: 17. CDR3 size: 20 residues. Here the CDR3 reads CAWSTGQGDTGGPSTDTQYF. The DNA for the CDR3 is TGTGCCTGGAGTACCGGACAGGGGGACACAGGAGGGCCTAGCACAGATACGCAGTATTTT.

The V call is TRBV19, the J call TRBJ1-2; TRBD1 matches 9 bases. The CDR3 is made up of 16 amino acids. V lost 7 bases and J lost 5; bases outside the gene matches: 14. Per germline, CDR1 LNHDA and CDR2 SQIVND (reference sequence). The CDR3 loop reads CASTSGTGRQGYGYTF. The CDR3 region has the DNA TGTGCCAGTACCTCCGGGACAGGGAGGCAGGGGTATGGCTACACCTTC.

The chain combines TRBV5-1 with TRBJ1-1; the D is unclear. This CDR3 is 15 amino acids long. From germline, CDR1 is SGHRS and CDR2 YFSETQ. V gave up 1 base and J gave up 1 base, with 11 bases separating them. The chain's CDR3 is CASSLNSRRNTEAFF. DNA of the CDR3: TGCGCCAGCAGCTTGAACAGTAGGCGGAACACTGAAGCTTTCTTT.

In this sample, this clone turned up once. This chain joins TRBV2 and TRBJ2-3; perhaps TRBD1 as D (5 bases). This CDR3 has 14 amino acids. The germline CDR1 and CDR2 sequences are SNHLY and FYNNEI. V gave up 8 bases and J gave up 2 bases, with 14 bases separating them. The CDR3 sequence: CASYDRGSTDTQYF. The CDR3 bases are TGTGCCAGCTACGATAGGGGCTCCACAGATACGCAGTATTTT.

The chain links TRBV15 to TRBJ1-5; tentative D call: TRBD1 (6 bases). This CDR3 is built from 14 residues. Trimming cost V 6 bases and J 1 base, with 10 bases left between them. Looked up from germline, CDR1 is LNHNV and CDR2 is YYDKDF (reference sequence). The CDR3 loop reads CATRGAWSNQPQHF. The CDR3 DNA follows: TGTGCCACCAGGGGGGCTTGGAGCAATCAGCCCCAGCATTTT. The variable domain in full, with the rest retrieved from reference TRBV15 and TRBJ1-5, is DAMVIQNPRYQVTQFGKPVTLSCSQTLNHNVMYWYQQKSSQAPKLLFHYYDKDFNNEADTPDNFQSRRPNTSFCFLDIRSPGLGDTAMYLCATRGAWSNQPQHFGDGTRLSIL.

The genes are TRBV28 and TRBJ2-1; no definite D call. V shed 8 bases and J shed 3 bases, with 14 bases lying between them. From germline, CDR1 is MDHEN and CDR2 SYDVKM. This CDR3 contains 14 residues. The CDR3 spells CASQMASSYNEQFF. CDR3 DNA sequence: TGTGCCAGCCAGATGGCTTCCAGCTACAATGAGCAGTTCTTC.

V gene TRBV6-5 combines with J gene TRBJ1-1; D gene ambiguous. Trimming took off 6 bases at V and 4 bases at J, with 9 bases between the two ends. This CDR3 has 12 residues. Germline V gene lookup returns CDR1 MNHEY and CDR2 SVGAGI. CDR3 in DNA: TGTGCCAGCAGACGGGGTAGCACTGAAGCTTTCTTT. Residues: CASRRGSTEAFF.

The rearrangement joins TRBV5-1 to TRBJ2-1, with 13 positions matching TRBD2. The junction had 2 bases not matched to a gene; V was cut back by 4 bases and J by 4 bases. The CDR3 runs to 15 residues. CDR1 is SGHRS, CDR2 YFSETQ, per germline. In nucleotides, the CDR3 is TGCGCCAGCAGCGGGACTAGCGGGACGTACAATGAGCAGTTCTTC. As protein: CASSGTSGTYNEQFF.

The CDR3 sequence: CASREWAGGRNNEQFF. For the CDR3, the DNA is TGTGCCAGCAGGGAGTGGGCGGGAGGTCGGAACAATGAGCAGTTCTTC. The chain recombines TRBV6-6 with TRBJ2-1, with 8 bases lining up with TRBD2. V lost 6 bases to trimming and J lost 5 bases; unmatched junction nucleotides: 12. This CDR3 contains 16 residues. Germline V gene lookup returns CDR1 MNHNY and CDR2 SVGAGI (reference sequence).

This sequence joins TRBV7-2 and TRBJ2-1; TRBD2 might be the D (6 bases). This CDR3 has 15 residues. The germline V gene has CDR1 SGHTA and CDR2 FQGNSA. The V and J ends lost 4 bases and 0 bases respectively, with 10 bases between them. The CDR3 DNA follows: TGTGCCAGCAGCTCCCGGGGGAGCTCCTACAATGAGCAGTTCTTC. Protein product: CASSSRGSSYNEQFF. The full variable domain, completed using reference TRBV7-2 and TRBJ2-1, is GAGVSQSPSNKVTEKGKDVELRCDPISGHTALYWYRQSLGQGLEFLIYFQGNSAPDKSGLPSDRFSAERTGGSVSTLTIQRTQQEDSAVYLCASSSRGSSYNEQFFGPGTRLTVL.

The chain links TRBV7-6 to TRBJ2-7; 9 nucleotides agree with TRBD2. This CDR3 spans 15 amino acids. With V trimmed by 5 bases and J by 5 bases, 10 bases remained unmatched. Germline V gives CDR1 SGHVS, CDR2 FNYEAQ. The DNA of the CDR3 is TGTGCCAGCAGCATGCTGGCTAGCGGGAATCACGAGCAGTACTTC. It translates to CASSMLASGNHEQYF.

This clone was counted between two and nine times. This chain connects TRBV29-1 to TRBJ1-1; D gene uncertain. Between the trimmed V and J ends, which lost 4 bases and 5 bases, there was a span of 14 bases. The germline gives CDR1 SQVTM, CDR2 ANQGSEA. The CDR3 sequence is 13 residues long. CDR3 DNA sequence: TGCAGCGTTGTTGTGGGGAGTGAGACTGAAGCTTTCTTT. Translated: CSVVVGSETEAFF.

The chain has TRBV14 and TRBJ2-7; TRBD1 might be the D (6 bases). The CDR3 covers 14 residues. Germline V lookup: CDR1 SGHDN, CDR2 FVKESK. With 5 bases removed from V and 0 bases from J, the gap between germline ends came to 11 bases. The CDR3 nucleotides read TGTGCCAGCAGCGCCTACAGGGCCTCCTACGAGCAGTACTTC. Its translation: CASSAYRASYEQYF.

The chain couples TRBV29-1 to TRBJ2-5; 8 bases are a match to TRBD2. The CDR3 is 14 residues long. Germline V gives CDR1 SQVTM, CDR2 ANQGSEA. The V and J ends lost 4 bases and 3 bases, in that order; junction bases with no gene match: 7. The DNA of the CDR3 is TGCAGCGTTGCCGGCGAAGCGGGAGAAGAGACCCAGTACTTC. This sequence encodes CSVAGEAGEETQYF. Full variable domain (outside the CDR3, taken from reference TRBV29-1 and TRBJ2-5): SAVISQKPSRDICQRGTSLTIQCQVDSQVTMMFWYRQQPGQSLTLIATANQGSEATYESGFVIDKFPISRPNLTFSTLTVSNMSPEDSSIYLCSVAGEAGEETQYFGPGTRLLVL.